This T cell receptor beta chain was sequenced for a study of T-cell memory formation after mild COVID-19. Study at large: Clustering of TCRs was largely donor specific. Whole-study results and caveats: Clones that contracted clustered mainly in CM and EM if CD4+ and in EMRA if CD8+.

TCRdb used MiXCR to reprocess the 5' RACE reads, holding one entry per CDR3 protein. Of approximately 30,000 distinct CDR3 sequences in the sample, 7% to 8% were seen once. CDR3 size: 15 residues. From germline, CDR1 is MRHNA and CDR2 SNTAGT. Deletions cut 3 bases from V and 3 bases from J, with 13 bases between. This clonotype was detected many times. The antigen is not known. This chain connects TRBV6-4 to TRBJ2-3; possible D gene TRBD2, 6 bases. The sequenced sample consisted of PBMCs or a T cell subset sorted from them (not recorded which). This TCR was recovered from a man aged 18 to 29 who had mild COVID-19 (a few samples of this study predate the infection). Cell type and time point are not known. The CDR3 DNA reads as TGTGCCAGCAGTGAAGGACTAAAGGGGACAGATACGCAGTATTTT. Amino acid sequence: CASSEGLKGTDTQYF.